The clone carrying this TCR beta chain was counted at least ten times. This sample is drawn from a study of T cells in Graves' hyperthyroidism and ophthalmopathy. It was RNA transcripts that yielded the amplified TCR beta CDR3 regions. Carried out on the TCR CDR3, a first-round RT-PCR used the HTBI primer set. MiXCR, run by TCRdb on the multiplex PCR reads, gives a single entry per CDR3 protein. The top ten clones hold 7.1% of a sample with 450,000 to 650,000 distinct CDR3 sequences, about 14% of them seen once. Reasons for excluding patients were uncontrolled infection, other autoimmune disease, pregnancy or lactation. The sequenced material came from blood. The receptor was isolated from a woman under 30 with Graves' ophthalmopathy.

The chain's CDR3 is CASSRGTGSQPQHF. The DNA for the CDR3 is TGTGCCAGCAGCCGCGGGACAGGTAGTCAGCCCCAGCATTTT. This chain connects TRBV12-3 or TRBV12-4 to TRBJ1-5, with 8 positions matching TRBD1. V shed 6 bases, J shed 6 bases, and the junction held 7 bases outside the gene matches. The CDR3 is 14 amino acids.